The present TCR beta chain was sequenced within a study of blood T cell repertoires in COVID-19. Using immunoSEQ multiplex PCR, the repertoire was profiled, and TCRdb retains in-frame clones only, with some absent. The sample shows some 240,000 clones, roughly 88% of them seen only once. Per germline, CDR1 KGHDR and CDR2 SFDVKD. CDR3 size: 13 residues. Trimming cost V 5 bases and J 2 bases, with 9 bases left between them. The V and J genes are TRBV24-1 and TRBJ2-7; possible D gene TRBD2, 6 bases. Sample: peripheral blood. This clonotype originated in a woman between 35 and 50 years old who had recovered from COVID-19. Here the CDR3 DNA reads TGTGCCACCAGTGCGGCGGGGACCTACGAGCAGTACTTC. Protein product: CATSAAGTYEQYF.